The T cell receptor beta chain under discussion was sequenced for a study of T-cell reconstitution after alpha-beta-depleted transplantation in children. Unique molecular identifiers tagged the TCRbeta library. TCRdb recomputed calls from the PCR reads with MiXCR, one row per CDR3 protein. The table shows 700,000 to 950,000 distinct CDR3 sequences, with about 16% occurring only once. The ends were cut back, 3 bases at V and 4 bases at J, with 11 bases in the middle. The germline gives CDR1 SQVTM, CDR2 ANQGSEA. The CDR3 has 13 amino acids. A few counts support this clonotype. Its specificity is not known. Study-level findings and limits: Most T-cell counts and diversity one year after the transplant came from T cells that were newly produced.

Sample: PBMCs, mostly from graft donor cells, taken 360 days after TCRalphabeta/CD19-depleted stem cell transplant. The receptor was derived from a male patient under 18 who had a stem cell transplant for acute lymphoblastic leukemia, so the T cells may come from the graft donor. V is TRBV29-1 and J is TRBJ2-3, with a weak D call TRBD2 (6 bases). Here the CDR3 DNA reads TGCAGCGTTGATGGGGGGAGGTCAGATACGCAGTATTTT. It encodes CSVDGGRSDTQYF.